A selection of T cell receptor beta chains follows, all from one sample in a study of beta chain features in type 1 diabetes. Data came from immunoSEQ multiplex PCR; TCRdb stores just in-frame clones and leaves some out. The sample lists roughly 400,000 clones; about 16% were seen once. Sequenced sample: naive CD4+ T cells from blood. The receptors stem from a woman aged 18 to 35 in good health. CDR3s include the opening cysteine and the closing phenylalanine or tryptophan. D genes are given only for firm matches. Size is omitted from some rows. Given values are once, few, many or a class for expanded clones.

>TRBV18|.|TRBJ2-2|.
TGTGCCAGCTCGCAGCCGGGACGGGAGCCCACCGGGGAGCTGTTTTTT
CASSQPGREPTGELFF
>TRBV6-1|.|TRBJ1-5|.
TGTGCCAGCAGTGAAGAAGAGGGTTTTCAGCCCCAGCATTTT
CASSEEEGFQPQHF
>TRBV2|TRBD1|TRBJ2-7|few
TGTGCCAGCAGACAATCCGGACAGGCCTTCGGTCCGTACTTC
CASRQSGQAFGPYF
>TRBV4-1|.|TRBJ2-1|few
TGCGCCAGCAGCCAAGTACTCCGGGACTCCTCCTACAATGAGCAGTTCTTC
CASSQVLRDSSYNEQFF
>TRBV18|.|TRBJ2-7|few
TGTGCCAGCTCACTCAGTGACACCTACGAGCAGTACTTC
CASSLSDTYEQYF
>TRBV28|.|TRBJ2-5|.
TGTGCCAGCAGTTCGCAAGAGACCCAGTACTTC
CASSSQETQYF
>TRBV19|TRBD1|TRBJ2-7|.
TGTGCCAGTAGTCCCGGGACAGGGAGGATGCCCTCCTACGAGCAGTACTTC
CASSPGTGRMPSYEQYF
>TRBV29-1|TRBD2|TRBJ2-5|few
TGCAGCGTTTGGTTTTTTGGCCGGACTAGATCGTCGGAGACCCAGTACTTC
CSVWFFGRTRSSETQYF
>TRBV5-6|TRBD2|TRBJ2-7|.
TGTGCCAGCAGCAAGCTCGGGGGGGCCGACGAGCAGTACTTC
CASSKLGGADEQYF
>TRBV7-9|.|TRBJ1-2|few
TGTGCCAGCAGCCCGTCGTCCTATGGCTACACCTTC
CASSPSSYGYTF
>TRBV5-6|TRBD2|TRBJ2-4|.
TGTGCCAGCAGCTCGCTTACTAGCGACAAAAACATTCAGTACTTC
CASSSLTSDKNIQYF
>TRBV10-3|.|TRBJ1-4|few
TGTGCCATCTCTCAGCAGGAGGGTGAAAAACTGTTTTTT
CAISQQEGEKLFF
>TRBV9|TRBD2|TRBJ2-5|few
TGTGCCAGCAGCGTAGCTCGGGGCGTCGGGAGGACCGGGACCCAGTACTTC
CASSVARGVGRTGTQYF
>TRBV10-3|.|TRBJ2-5|few
TGTGCCATCAATTCCCAAGCAGGGGAAGAGACCCAGTACTTC
CAINSQAGEETQYF
>TRBV7-2|.|TRBJ2-1|few
TGTGCCAGCAGTCTCAGCGTGAGCTCCTACAATGAGCAGTTCTTC
CASSLSVSSYNEQFF
>TRBV29-1|.|TRBJ2-7|.
TGCAGCGTTGAAGACGTGGAGGGGCCAACCTACGAGCAGTACTTC
CSVEDVEGPTYEQYF